These 9 T cell receptor beta chains originate from one sample sequenced in a study of blood T cell repertoires in COVID-19. Measured with immunoSEQ multiplex PCR; TCRdb has only the in-frame clones, and not every one. The table has roughly 300,000 clones, around 87% seen once. The sequenced material came from peripheral blood. These receptors were obtained from a woman between 45 and 60 years old who had recovered from COVID-19.

This clone occurred once. The rearrangement uses TRBV6-4 and TRBJ1-2, with D possibly TRBD1 on 6 matching bases. The CDR3 contains 14 residues. In germline, CDR1 is MRHNA, CDR2 SNTAGT. Deletions cut 8 bases from V and 3 bases from J, with 16 bases between. The CDR3 loop reads CASESAGAYYGYTF. The CDR3, as DNA: TGTGCCAGCGAATCAGCAGGGGCGTACTATGGCTACACCTTC.

The V gene is TRBV28, the J gene TRBJ2-7; D perhaps matches TRBD1 (6 bases). This CDR3 spans 14 amino acids. Germline V gene sequence: CDR1 MDHEN, CDR2 SYDVKM. V lost 6 bases and J lost 2, with 14 bases in between. For the CDR3, the DNA is TGTGCCAGCAGAAAGACAGGTCCCCCCTACGAGCAGTACTTC. It encodes CASRKTGPPYEQYF. Supplemented by reference TRBV28 and TRBJ2-7, the full variable domain reads DVKVTQSSRYLVKRTGEKVFLECVQDMDHENMFWYRQDPGLGLRLIYFSYDVKMKEKGDIPEGYSVSREKKERFSLILESASTNQTSMYLCASRKTGPPYEQYFGPGTRLTVT.

The J gene is TRBJ2-1, the V gene TRBV7-9; the D gene is possibly TRBD1 (5 bases). The germline V and J ends were trimmed by 2 bases and 4 bases, with 12 bases remaining between them. This CDR3 spans 15 amino acids. Germline CDR1 SEHNR, CDR2 FQNEAQ (reference sequence). Here the CDR3 DNA reads TGTGCCAGCAGCTTACGGCAGGGTGGGTACAATGAGCAGTTCTTC. This gives the protein CASSLRQGGYNEQFF.

This chain connects TRBV10-3 to TRBJ2-7, with D maybe TRBD1 (6 bases). The V gene's germline CDR1 is ENHRY and CDR2 SYGVKD. V lost 6 bases to trimming and J lost 0 bases, with 12 bases between them. This CDR3 contains 14 residues. CDR3 sequence: CAISVDRSSYEQYF. The CDR3 bases are TGTGCCATCAGCGTTGACAGGAGCTCCTACGAGCAGTACTTC.

The sample holds one count of this clone. The V gene is TRBV7-2, the J gene TRBJ2-3; 10 bases are a match to TRBD2. Germline CDR1 is SGHTA and CDR2 is FQGNSA. CDR3 length: 16 amino acids. V lost 3 bases to trimming and J lost 7 bases; unmatched junction nucleotides: 10. CDR3 in DNA: TGTGCCAGCAGCTTTAGGGCTAGCGGGAGCCCCCATACGCAGTATTTT. Protein product: CASSFRASGSPHTQYF.

This rearrangement joins TRBV27 to TRBJ1-1, with D perhaps matching TRBD1 (5 bases). CDR3 length equals 13 residues. The V gene's germline CDR1 is MNHEY and CDR2 SMNVEV (reference sequence). Trimming took off 6 bases at V and 6 bases at J, with 14 bases between the two ends. Here the CDR3 reads CASSWGFGAEAFF. In DNA form, the CDR3 reads TGTGCCAGCAGCTGGGGCTTTGGCGCTGAAGCTTTCTTT.

V usage is TRBV27 and J usage is TRBJ2-1; the match to TRBD2 covers 7 bases. J gave up 6 bases and V 9 bases, and 8 bases lay outside the gene matches. CDR1 is MNHEY, CDR2 SMNVEV, per germline (reference sequence). The CDR3 loop spans 13 amino acids. In DNA, the CDR3 is TGTGCCAGTCGGGTTGGGAGGGCCAATGAGCAGTTCTTC. It is translated as CASRVGRANEQFF.

This clone has a single count. The chain combines TRBV24-1 with TRBJ2-2; unclear D gene. Germline-derived CDR1 and CDR2 are KGHDR and SFDVKD. V shed 3 bases and J shed 6 bases, with 16 bases lying between them. This CDR3 comprises 16 residues. This CDR3 is CATSDRTLGLSGELFF. The CDR3, as DNA: TGTGCCACCAGTGATCGTACCCTAGGTTTATCCGGGGAGCTGTTTTTT.

This clone showed up just a few times. The same CDR3 arises from other DNA sequences in this sample as well. This chain links TRBV5-6 with TRBJ1-5; perhaps TRBD1 as D (6 bases). Trimming cost V 1 base and J 6 bases, with 11 bases left between them. CDR3 length: 14 amino acids. Germline lookup yields CDR1 SGHDT and CDR2 YYEEEE. This CDR3 reads CASSLSGGGQPQHF. The CDR3, as DNA: TGTGCCAGCAGCTTGTCGGGGGGCGGTCAGCCCCAGCATTTT.